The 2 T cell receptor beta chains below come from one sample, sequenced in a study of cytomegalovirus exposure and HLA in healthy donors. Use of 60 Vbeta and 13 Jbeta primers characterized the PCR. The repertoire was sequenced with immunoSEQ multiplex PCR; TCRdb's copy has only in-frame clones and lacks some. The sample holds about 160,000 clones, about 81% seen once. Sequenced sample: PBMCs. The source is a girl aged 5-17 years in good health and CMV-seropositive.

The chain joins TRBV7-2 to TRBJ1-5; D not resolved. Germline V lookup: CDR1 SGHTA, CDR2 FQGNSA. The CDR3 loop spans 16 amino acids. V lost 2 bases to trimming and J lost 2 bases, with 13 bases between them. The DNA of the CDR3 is TGTGCCAGCAGCTTAAGGCGGGGATCAGGCAATCAGCCCCAGCATTTT. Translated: CASSLRRGSGNQPQHF. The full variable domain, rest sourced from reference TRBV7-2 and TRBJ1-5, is GAGVSQSPSNKVTEKGKDVELRCDPISGHTALYWYRQSLGQGLEFLIYFQGNSAPDKSGLPSDRFSAERTGGSVSTLTIQRTQQEDSAVYLCASSLRRGSGNQPQHFGDGTRLSIL.

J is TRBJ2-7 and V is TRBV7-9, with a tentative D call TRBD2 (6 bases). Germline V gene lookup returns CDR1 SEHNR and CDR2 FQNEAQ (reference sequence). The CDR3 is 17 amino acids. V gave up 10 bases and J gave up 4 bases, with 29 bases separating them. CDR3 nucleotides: TGTGCCACCCTCGGGAGAGACAGCCCGGCTAATGGGTACGAGCAGTACTTC. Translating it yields CATLGRDSPANGYEQYF. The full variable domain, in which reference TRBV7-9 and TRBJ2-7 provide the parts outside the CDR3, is DTGVSQNPRHKITKRGQNVTFRCDPISEHNRLYWYRQTLGQGPEFLTYFQNEAQLEKSRLLSDRFSAERPKGSFSTLEIQRTEQGDSAMYLCATLGRDSPANGYEQYFGPGTRLTVT.